This T cell receptor beta chain was recovered during a study of graft-versus-host responses after intestinal transplantation. Study as a whole: Multivisceral, liver-intestinal, or isolated intestinal transplants were received by the recipients. Every recipient had anti-thymocyte globulin induction and about three years of tacrolimus plus steroids.

V was trimmed by 1 base and J by 0 bases, leaving 14 bases between them. This CDR3 has 17 amino acids. Germline lookup yields CDR1 SGHRS and CDR2 YFSETQ. Produced via immunoSEQ multiplex PCR; TCRdb's table is partial and in-frame only. The sample yields about 78,000 clones, 90% seen once. This clone was counted between two and nine times. Its antigen is not known. General study findings and limits: Patients with graft-donor T cell macrochimerism had high graft-versus-host to host-versus-graft clonal ratios in allografts.

The genes are TRBV5-1 and TRBJ1-3, with D perhaps matching TRBD1 (5 bases). The clonotype originates from a human donor who was the organ donor for an intestinal transplant. Material: unstimulated CD8+ T cells sorted from spleen or lymph node cells, obtained before transplant. The CDR3 is CASSLFIGGFSGNTIYF. DNA for the CDR3: TGCGCCAGCAGCTTGTTTATCGGGGGATTCTCTGGAAACACCATATATTTT.